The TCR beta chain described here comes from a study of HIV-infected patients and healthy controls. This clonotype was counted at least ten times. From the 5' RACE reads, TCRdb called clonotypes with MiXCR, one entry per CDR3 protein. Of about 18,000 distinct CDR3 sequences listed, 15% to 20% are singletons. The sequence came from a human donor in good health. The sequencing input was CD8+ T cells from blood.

CDR3 protein: CASRPLLGQGGFSSYEQYF. CDR3 bases: TGTGCCAGCAGGCCACTCCTGGGACAGGGGGGTTTCTCCTCCTACGAGCAGTACTTC. The gene calls are TRBV27 and TRBJ2-7; 11 nucleotides match TRBD1. This CDR3 has 19 residues. V lost 6 bases and J lost 0; bases outside the gene matches: 16. Per the germline V gene, CDR1 is MNHEY and CDR2 is SMNVEV (reference sequence).